This passage covers 6 T cell receptor beta chains from one sample sequenced in a study of blood T cell repertoires in COVID-19. The table came from immunoSEQ multiplex PCR; TCRdb's copy has only in-frame clones and leaves some out. The sample shows some 160,000 clones, roughly 90% of them seen only once. Material: PBMCs or T cells enriched from blood (not recorded which). These receptors were collected from a woman between 45 and 60 years old who had recovered from COVID-19.

This chain joins TRBV5-5 and TRBJ2-7, with TRBD1 identical over 8 bases. The junction had 8 bases not matched to a gene; V was cut back by 4 bases and J by 5 bases. The CDR3 is 14 residues long. Germline-derived CDR1 and CDR2 are SGHKS and YYEKEE (reference sequence). The CDR3 protein is CASSPGTGRHEQYF. CDR3 nucleotides: TGTGCCAGCAGCCCGGGGACAGGTCGACACGAGCAGTACTTC.

V is TRBV9 and J is TRBJ1-1; D perhaps matches TRBD1 (6 bases). CDR1 is SGDLS, CDR2 YYNGEE, per germline. The CDR3 runs 14 residues. The V end was cut by 4 bases, the J end by 0 bases, with 10 bases between. The CDR3 protein is CASSPRQVNTEAFF. CDR3 in DNA: TGTGCCAGCAGCCCACGACAGGTGAACACTGAAGCTTTCTTT.

The gene calls are TRBV10-3 and TRBJ2-5, with D maybe TRBD2 (6 bases). CDR1 and CDR2 (germline): ENHRY, SYGVKD. V was pared by 7 bases and J by 0 bases, with 9 bases between. The CDR3 extends over 13 amino acids. CDR3 amino acids: CAIKKRDQETQYF. The CDR3 DNA follows: TGTGCCATCAAGAAGCGGGACCAAGAGACCCAGTACTTC.

The CDR3 nucleotides are TGTGCCAGCTCACCAGCGGGGAGCCAAGAGACCCAGTACTTC. Translating gives CASSPAGSQETQYF. The chain combines TRBV18 with TRBJ2-5; D is perhaps TRBD2 (6 bases). CDR1 KGHSH and CDR2 LQKENI come from the germline V gene. The CDR3 is 14 residues long. V lost 2 bases to trimming and J lost 1 base, with 8 bases between them. Full variable domain (rest looked up from reference TRBV18 and TRBJ2-5): NAGVMQNPRHLVRRRGQEARLRCSPMKGHSHVYWYRQLPEEGLKFMVYLQKENIIDESGMPKERFSAEFPKEGPSILRIQQVVRGDSAAYFCASSPAGSQETQYFGPGTRLLVL.

The chain employs TRBV7-2 and TRBJ2-5; D is unclear. V lost 5 bases to trimming and J lost 2 bases, with 3 bases between them. The CDR3 is 11 residues long. Per germline, CDR1 SGHTA and CDR2 FQGNSA. Here the CDR3 reads CASSPQETQYF. In nucleotides, the CDR3 is TGTGCCAGCAGCCCGCAAGAGACCCAGTACTTC.

The chain uses TRBV12-3 or TRBV12-4 and TRBJ1-3; no reliable D call. Trimming took off 5 bases at V and 4 bases at J, with 6 bases between the two ends. The CDR3 contains 12 residues. CDR3 coding DNA: TGTGCCAGCAGTCAGTTCGGAAACACCATATATTTT. Protein product: CASSQFGNTIYF.